This is a list of T cell receptor beta chains from one sample in a study of regulatory T cells in long-lasting Graves disease. TCRdb reprocessed the multiplex PCR reads via MiXCR and lists one record per CDR3 protein. The data contain roughly 520,000 distinct CDR3 sequences, about 12% of them singletons. The data were also submitted as part of a second study, on T cells in Graves' hyperthyroidism and ophthalmopathy.

The material sequenced was peripheral blood mononuclear cells (PBMCs), taken at new diagnosis, from a patient treated with antithyroid drugs. The origin of the receptors is a woman in her 30s with Graves disease. Both conserved end residues are trimmed from each CDR3. The order of the fields is V gene, J gene, CDR3 protein.

TRBV7-2	TRBJ1-3	ASSLVGGGNTIY
TRBV2	TRBJ2-2	ASSEDRAGELF
TRBV7-2	TRBJ2-5	ASSFRVPGGETQY
TRBV24-1	TRBJ1-5	ATSDPQEGSNQPQH
TRBV20-1	TRBJ2-7	SARVGAEQY
TRBV12-3/TRBV12-4	TRBJ2-7	ASSPNHYEQY
TRBV20-1	TRBJ2-3	SARDGTRITDTQY
TRBV25-1	TRBJ2-7	ASRASGNYEQY
TRBV9	TRBJ1-1	ASSQTPNTEAF
TRBV12-3/TRBV12-4	TRBJ2-3	ASSLRLIDTQY
TRBV7-2	TRBJ2-2	ASSSAPGGKTGELF
TRBV12-3/TRBV12-4	TRBJ1-1	ASSPPGNRAF
TRBV7-2	TRBJ2-7	ASSRQGAGAPVEQY
TRBV6-5	TRBJ1-1	ASSYRQGIQNTEAF
TRBV11-2	TRBJ2-6	ASSLGISSTSGANVLT
TRBV6-1	TRBJ2-3	ASTKVDSGRASTDTQY
TRBV28	TRBJ2-3	ASSEGGGDTQY
TRBV11-2	TRBJ1-5	ASSATGARNQPQH
TRBV5-1	TRBJ1-2	ASSPIFGDYGYT
TRBV30	TRBJ2-1	AWRGTSRYNEQF
TRBV27	TRBJ2-7	ASSLYRGSSYEQY
TRBV4-1	TRBJ1-6	ASSQDPRGQNSPLH
TRBV20-1	TRBJ1-1	SAREPGQGSINTEAF
TRBV5-1	TRBJ1-2	ASSLLEGAEGYT
TRBV20-1	TRBJ2-7	SAARGPSDEQY
TRBV12-3/TRBV12-4	TRBJ2-3	ASSDPPSPVSDTQY
TRBV12-3/TRBV12-4	TRBJ2-1	ASSIGQGLNEQF
TRBV3-1	.	ASSRGLASHYEQY
TRBV7-9	TRBJ1-4	ASSPGTAFNEKLF
TRBV4-1	TRBJ1-2	ASSHPWDRDGYT
TRBV28	TRBJ1-2	ASSLGQGWGYT
TRBV18	TRBJ1-1	ASSLQGEDTEAF
TRBV7-8	TRBJ2-1	ASSLRSAYSYNEQF
TRBV4-3	TRBJ2-1	ASSRSRAYNEQF
TRBV6-5	TRBJ1-5	ASSSRRGQNSNQPQH
TRBV28	TRBJ1-2	ASSSQGYRSGGYT
TRBV6-1	TRBJ1-1	ASSPPGQGAEAF
TRBV7-3	TRBJ2-2	ASSSAPSGNTGELF
TRBV11-2	TRBJ1-4	ASSRATYQEKLF
TRBV6-2/TRBV6-3	TRBJ1-2	ASSYGTGWDYGYT
TRBV6-1	TRBJ2-6	ASSPGPGANVLT
TRBV12-3/TRBV12-4	TRBJ2-2	ASSFVQGNTGELF
TRBV19	TRBJ2-3	ASSTGSLATDTQY
TRBV20-1	TRBJ2-4	SASSAGIRRAAKNIQY
TRBV10-2	TRBJ1-1	ASSESEGLNTEAF
TRBV12-3/TRBV12-4	TRBJ1-5	ASSGGQGGQPQH
TRBV6-2/TRBV6-3	TRBJ1-6	ASSYSGRGNSPLH
TRBV4-2	TRBJ2-5	ASSQGPQGARETQY